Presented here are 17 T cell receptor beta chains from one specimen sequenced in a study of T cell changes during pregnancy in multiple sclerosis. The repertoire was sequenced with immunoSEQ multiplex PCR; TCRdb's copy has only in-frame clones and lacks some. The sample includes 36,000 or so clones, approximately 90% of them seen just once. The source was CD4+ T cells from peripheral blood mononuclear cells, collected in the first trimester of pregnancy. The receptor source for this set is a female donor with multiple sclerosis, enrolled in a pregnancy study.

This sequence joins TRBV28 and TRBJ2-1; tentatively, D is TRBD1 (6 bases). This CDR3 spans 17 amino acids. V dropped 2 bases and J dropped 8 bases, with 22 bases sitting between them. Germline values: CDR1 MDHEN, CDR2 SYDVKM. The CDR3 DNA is TGTGCCAGCAGTTTACGGCGTGATTCCGGGACAAATGATGAGCAGTTCTTC. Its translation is CASSLRRDSGTNDEQFF.

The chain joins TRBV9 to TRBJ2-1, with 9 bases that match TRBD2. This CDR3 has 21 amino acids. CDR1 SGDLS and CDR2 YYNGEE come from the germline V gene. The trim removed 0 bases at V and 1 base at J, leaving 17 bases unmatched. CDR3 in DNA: TGTGCCAGCAGCGTAGCGCCAGCTAGCGGGACTCAGAGTTGGTCCTACAATGAGCAGTTCTTC. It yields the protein CASSVAPASGTQSWSYNEQFF.

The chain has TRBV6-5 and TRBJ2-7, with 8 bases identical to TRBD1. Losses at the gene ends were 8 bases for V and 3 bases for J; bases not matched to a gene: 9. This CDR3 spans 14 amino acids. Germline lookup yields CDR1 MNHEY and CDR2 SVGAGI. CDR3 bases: TGTGCCAGCTCACGGGACAGGTCGTTCTACGAGCAGTACTTC. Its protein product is CASSRDRSFYEQYF.

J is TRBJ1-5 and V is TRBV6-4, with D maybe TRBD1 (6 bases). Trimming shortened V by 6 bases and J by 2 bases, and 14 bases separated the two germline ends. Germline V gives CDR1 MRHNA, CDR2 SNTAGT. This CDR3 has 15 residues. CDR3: CASRLQGLGNQPQHF. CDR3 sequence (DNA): TGTGCCAGCAGGTTACAGGGTTTGGGCAATCAGCCCCAGCATTTT.

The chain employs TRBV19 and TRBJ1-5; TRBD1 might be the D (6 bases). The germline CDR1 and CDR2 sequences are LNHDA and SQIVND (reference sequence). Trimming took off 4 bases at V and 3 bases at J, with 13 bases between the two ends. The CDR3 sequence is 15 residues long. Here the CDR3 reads CASSSTGQYNQPQHF. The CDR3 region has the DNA TGTGCCAGTAGTAGCACTGGACAGTACAATCAGCCCCAGCATTTT.

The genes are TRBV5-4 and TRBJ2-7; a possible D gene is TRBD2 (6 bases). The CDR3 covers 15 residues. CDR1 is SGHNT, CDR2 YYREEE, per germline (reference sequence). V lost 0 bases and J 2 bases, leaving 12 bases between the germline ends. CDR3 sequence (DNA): TGTGCCAGCAGCTTGGATCGTGGGAGGACCTACGAGCAGTACTTC. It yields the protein CASSLDRGRTYEQYF.

The CDR3 spells CATSGGGGLFNEQFF. CDR3 in DNA: TGTGCCACCAGCGGAGGGGGCGGCTTATTCAATGAGCAGTTCTTC. This chain joins TRBV15 and TRBJ2-1, with D possibly TRBD1 on 7 matching bases. Germline CDR1 LNHNV, CDR2 YYDKDF (reference sequence). The CDR3 loop spans 15 amino acids. Trimming pared 5 bases from V and 6 bases from J, leaving 17 bases between.

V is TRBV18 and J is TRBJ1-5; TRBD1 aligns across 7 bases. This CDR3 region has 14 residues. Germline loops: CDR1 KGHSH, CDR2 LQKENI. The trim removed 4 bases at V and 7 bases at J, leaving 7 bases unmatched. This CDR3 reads CASSRQGGEQPQHF. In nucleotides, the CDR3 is TGTGCCAGCTCACGACAGGGTGGCGAACAGCCCCAGCATTTT.

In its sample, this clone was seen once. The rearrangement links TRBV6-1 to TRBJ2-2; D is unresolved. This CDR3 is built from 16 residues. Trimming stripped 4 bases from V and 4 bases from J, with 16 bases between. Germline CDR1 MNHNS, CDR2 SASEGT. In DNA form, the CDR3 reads TGTGCCAGCAGTGTCGTAACGGCGTCGGGCACCGGGGAGCTGTTTTTT. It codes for CASSVVTASGTGELFF.

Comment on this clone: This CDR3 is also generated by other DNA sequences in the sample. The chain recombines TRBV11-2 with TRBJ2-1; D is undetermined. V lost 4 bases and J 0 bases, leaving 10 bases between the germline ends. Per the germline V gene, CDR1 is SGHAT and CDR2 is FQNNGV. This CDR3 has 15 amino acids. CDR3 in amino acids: CASSSTLSSYNEQFF. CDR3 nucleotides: TGTGCCAGCAGCTCCACCCTTAGCTCCTACAATGAGCAGTTCTTC.

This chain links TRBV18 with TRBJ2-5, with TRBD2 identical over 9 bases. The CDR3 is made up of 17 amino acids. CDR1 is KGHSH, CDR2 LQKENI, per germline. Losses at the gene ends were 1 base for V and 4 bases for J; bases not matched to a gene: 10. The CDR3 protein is CASSPRSTAGGGETQYF. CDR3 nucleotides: TGTGCCAGCTCACCACGGTCAACAGCGGGAGGAGGAGAGACCCAGTACTTC.

The CDR3 nucleotides read TGTGCCATCAAGGGGACAGACGGACTAAATACGCAGTATTTT. It translates to CAIKGTDGLNTQYF. This sequence joins TRBV28 and TRBJ2-3, with a tentative D call TRBD1 (7 bases). This CDR3 is built from 14 residues. Trimming removed 10 bases at V and 7 bases at J, with 21 bases between. Looked up from germline, CDR1 is MDHEN and CDR2 is SYDVKM.

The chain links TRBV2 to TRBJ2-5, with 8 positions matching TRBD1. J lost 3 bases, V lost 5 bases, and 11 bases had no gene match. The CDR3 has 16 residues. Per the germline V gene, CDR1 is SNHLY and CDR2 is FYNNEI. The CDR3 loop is CASSQGAGTIKETQYF. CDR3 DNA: TGTGCCAGCAGTCAGGGGGCAGGGACCATAAAAGAGACCCAGTACTTC.

The CDR3 region has the DNA TGTGCCAGCAGCCTACACACAGGGGAGGGCTACACCTTC. It is translated as CASSLHTGEGYTF. This rearrangement joins TRBV28 to TRBJ1-2; 7 bases align to TRBD1. The CDR3 runs 13 residues. With 6 bases clipped from V and 8 bases from J, the junction kept 9 bases outside the gene matches. Per germline, CDR1 MDHEN and CDR2 SYDVKM.

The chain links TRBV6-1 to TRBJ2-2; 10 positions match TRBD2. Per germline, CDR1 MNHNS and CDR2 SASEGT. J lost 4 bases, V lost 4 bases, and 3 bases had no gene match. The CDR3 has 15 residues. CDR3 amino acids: CASSVLAGVTGELFF. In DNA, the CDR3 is TGTGCCAGCAGTGTTCTAGCGGGAGTCACCGGGGAGCTGTTTTTT.

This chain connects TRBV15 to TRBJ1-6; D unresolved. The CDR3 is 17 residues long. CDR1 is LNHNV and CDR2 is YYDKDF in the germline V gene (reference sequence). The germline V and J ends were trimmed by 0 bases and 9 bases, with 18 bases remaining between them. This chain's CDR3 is CATSRDLVITNISPLHF. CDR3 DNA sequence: TGTGCCACCAGCAGAGATCTGGTAATCACCAACATTTCACCCCTCCACTTT.

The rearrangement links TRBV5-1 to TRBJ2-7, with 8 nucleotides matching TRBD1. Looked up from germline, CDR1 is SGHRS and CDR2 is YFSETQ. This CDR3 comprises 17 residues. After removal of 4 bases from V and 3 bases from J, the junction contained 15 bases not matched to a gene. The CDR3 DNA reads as TGCGCCAGCAGCCTACTTCCCCCGGACAGGGATGTCTACGAGCAGTACTTC. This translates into CASSLLPPDRDVYEQYF.